This entry lists 12 T cell receptor beta chains sequenced from one sample in a study of blood T cell repertoires in COVID-19. Method: immunoSEQ multiplex PCR; TCRdb's copy keeps in-frame clones and lacks some. Of some 80,000 clones listed, approximately 90% were seen once; the top ten hold 15% to 20%. Sequencing was done on a sample of peripheral blood. The source of these receptors is a human donor in a cohort sampled during active COVID-19.

CDR3 DNA sequence: TGTGCCAGCAGCGGAAGGGGTTCCGGGGAGCTGTTTTTT. It yields the protein CASSGRGSGELFF. The chain recombines TRBV7-8 with TRBJ2-2, with D perhaps matching TRBD1 (5 bases). V lost 5 bases, J lost 6 bases, and 10 bases lay in between. The germline gives CDR1 SGHVS, CDR2 FQNEAQ. CDR3 length equals 13 residues.

V and J are TRBV5-1 and TRBJ2-3; a weak D match, TRBD2 (6 bases). Germline V gene data show CDR1 as SGHRS and CDR2 as YFSETQ. The ends were cut back, 3 bases at V and 3 bases at J, with 14 bases in the middle. This CDR3 is 15 amino acids long. For the CDR3, the DNA is TGCGCCAGCAGCTCATTAGCGGTGGTGACAGATACGCAGTATTTT. Translating gives CASSSLAVVTDTQYF.

This rearrangement joins TRBV7-8 to TRBJ1-2, with 7 positions matching TRBD1. CDR1 and CDR2 from the germline V gene are SGHVS and FQNEAQ. CDR3 length: 16 amino acids. V lost 7 bases and J lost 2; bases outside the gene matches: 13. In DNA, the CDR3 is TGTGCCAGCACCGACAAATTGGACAGGCCCAACTATGGCTACACCTTC. Encoded protein: CASTDKLDRPNYGYTF.

This clone appeared once. The genes are TRBV19 and TRBJ1-5; TRBD1 agrees at 8 bases. V gave up 4 bases and J gave up 0 bases; unmatched junction bases: 2. In germline, CDR1 is LNHDA, CDR2 SQIVND (reference sequence). The length of the CDR3 is 15 residues. CDR3 sequence: CASSTDRGSNQPQHF. The DNA of the CDR3 is TGTGCCAGTAGTACCGACAGGGGTAGCAATCAGCCCCAGCATTTT.

This rearrangement joins TRBV5-1 to TRBJ2-1; D perhaps matches TRBD2 (6 bases). V was cut by 0 bases and J by 5 bases, with 12 bases left in between. Germline CDR1 SGHRS, CDR2 YFSETQ. The CDR3 extends over 15 amino acids. The chain's CDR3 is CASSLAAGLHNEQFF. Written as DNA, the CDR3 is TGCGCCAGCAGCTTGGCGGCGGGACTGCACAATGAGCAGTTCTTC.

The chain recombines TRBV19 with TRBJ2-5; D is unresolved. The CDR3 consists of 13 residues. The germline V gene encodes CDR1 LNHDA and CDR2 SQIVND (reference sequence). V dropped 5 bases and J dropped 4 bases, with 11 bases sitting between them. This CDR3 is CASSYASGETQYF. The CDR3 region has the DNA TGTGCCAGTAGTTATGCGTCGGGAGAGACCCAGTACTTC.

V is TRBV19 and J is TRBJ2-3, with 7 bases identical to TRBD1. Germline lookup yields CDR1 LNHDA and CDR2 SQIVND (reference sequence). J gave up 10 bases and V 4 bases, and 11 bases lay outside the gene matches. There are 14 residues in the CDR3. CDR3 nucleotides: TGTGCCAGTAGTACCCCGGGACAGCACAAAGCGCAGTATTTT. Translation gives CASSTPGQHKAQYF.

V is TRBV6-5 and J is TRBJ1-2; D remains ambiguous. The CDR3 length is 15 residues. V was cut by 2 bases and J by 4 bases, with 14 bases left in between. Germline assignment: CDR1 MNHEY and CDR2 SVGAGI. The CDR3 spells CASSYDRGPIYGYTF. CDR3 sequence (DNA): TGTGCCAGCAGTTACGATCGGGGTCCCATCTATGGCTACACCTTC.

The chain joins TRBV27 to TRBJ1-5; D remains ambiguous. CDR1 and CDR2 from the germline V gene are MNHEY and SMNVEV (reference sequence). The CDR3 loop spans 15 amino acids. Between the trimmed V and J ends, which lost 2 bases and 3 bases, there was a span of 11 bases. The CDR3 loop reads CASSLQVHSNQPQHF. The DNA of the CDR3 is TGTGCCAGCAGTTTACAAGTCCACTCCAATCAGCCCCAGCATTTT.

The J gene is TRBJ2-3, the V gene TRBV15; D may be TRBD2 (6 bases). Trimming took 5 bases from V and 2 from J, leaving 14 bases between them. The CDR3 spans 15 residues. Germline CDR1 LNHNV, CDR2 YYDKDF (reference sequence). The CDR3 nucleotides are TGTGCCACCAGCCGCGGGGACTCCCCCACAGATACGCAGTATTTT. Translating gives CATSRGDSPTDTQYF.

The V and J genes are TRBV7-2 and TRBJ2-7; D possibly corresponds to TRBD1 (5 bases). The length of the CDR3 is 14 residues. V lost 5 bases to trimming and J lost 1 base, with 12 bases between them. CDR1 SGHTA and CDR2 FQGNSA come from the germline V gene. The chain's CDR3 is CASSASRVSYEQYF. The CDR3 nucleotides read TGTGCCAGCAGCGCAAGCAGGGTTTCCTACGAGCAGTACTTC.

The rearrangement joins TRBV7-8 to TRBJ2-3; 8 bases align to TRBD1. The CDR3 has 17 residues. J was trimmed by 3 bases and V by 5 bases; bases with no gene match: 13. Germline loops: CDR1 SGHVS, CDR2 FQNEAQ. CDR3 DNA sequence: TGTGCCAGCAGCATCTCCTCTCAGGGGGCTGGGACAGATACGCAGTATTTT. Translating it yields CASSISSQGAGTDTQYF.